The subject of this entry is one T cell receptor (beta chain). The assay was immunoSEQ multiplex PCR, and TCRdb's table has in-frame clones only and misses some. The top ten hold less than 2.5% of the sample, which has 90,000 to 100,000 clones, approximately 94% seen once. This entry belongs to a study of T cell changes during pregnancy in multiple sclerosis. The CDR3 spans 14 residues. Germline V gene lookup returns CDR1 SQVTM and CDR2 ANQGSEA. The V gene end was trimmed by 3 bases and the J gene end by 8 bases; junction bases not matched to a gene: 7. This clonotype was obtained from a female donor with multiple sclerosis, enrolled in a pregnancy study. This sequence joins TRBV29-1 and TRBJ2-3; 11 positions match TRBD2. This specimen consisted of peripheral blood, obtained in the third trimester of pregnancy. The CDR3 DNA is TGCAGCGTTGAGCTAGGGCTAGCGGGAGGTACGCAGTATTTT. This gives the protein CSVELGLAGGTQYF.